This T cell receptor (beta chain) was retrieved from a study of metastatic and nonmetastatic thyroid tumors (dated by TCRdb to the early 2020s). Background for the entire study: Repertoires were compared across peripheral blood and tumor or nodule tissue samples from malignant and benign thyroid patients.

Of note for this clone: Its target antigen remains unknown. Per-base quality was not reported, and no clone a single base away is much larger than it.

V lost 0 bases and J lost 3 bases; the stretch between them is 8 bases long. CDR1 is given as MNHEY and CDR2 as SVGEGT, both from the germline V gene. The CDR3 starts with the cysteine, ends with the phenylalanine, and has 14 residues. Here the CDR3 DNA is all that survives: 42 bases in frame from base 1. What the work shows at the level of the full study, not this receptor alone: In both blood and tumor samples, TCR beta diversity was reported to be significantly higher in malignant tumors than in benign nodules.

No treatment had been received by any patient before thyroid surgery. Using T-cell receptor beta sequencing, the study looked back at clinical samples from patients collected from the early 2010s to the late 2010s. Receptor libraries were prepared by PCR. These reads were obtained on an Illumina HiSeq 4000. High-throughput sequencing was used to profile the CDR3 region of the TCR beta-chain in every patient. As for how the authors treated the data: The researchers built a classifier to tell apart papillary thyroid cancer patients with distant metastasis, based on CDR3 differences among clinicopathological groups. The Shannon index was used to measure repertoire diversity, and the Morisita-Horn index was used to measure how similar tumor and blood repertoires were. Through fastp at Q25 and MiXCR, TCRdb rebuilt clones from the public reads, retaining in-frame beta chains. TCRdb's processing, not the authors' own work, is the source of the V and J calls. The table for this sample lists approximately 60,000 clones; just under 30% of them were counted only once. The ten largest clones add up to about 16% of the sample.

The receptor was derived from a female donor with papillary thyroid cancer or a benign thyroid nodule (not recorded which). Some clones in this sample may be carry-over from other donors' samples. The sequenced material came from blood. The chain links TRBV6-2 or TRBV6-3 with TRBJ1-2; the D region possibly corresponds to TRBD1 (5 bases align). The nucleotide sequence is TGTGCCAGCAGTTACTCACGGGGGTACTATGGCTACACCTTC. Its amino acids are CASSYSRGYYGYTF.